The TCR beta chain described here comes from a study of read filtering for tumor transcriptome and immune sequencing. Study context: DNase treatment preceded whole-transcriptome library preparation. IR-seq gave about 4.05 to 11 million TCR reads per sample; RNA-seq gave about 80 to 1273.

Per the germline V gene, CDR1 is SGHRS and CDR2 is YFSETQ. The CDR3 has 13 amino acids. This library used approximately 390 ng RNA and molecular barcoded adaptors spanning alpha/delta and beta/gamma chains. TCRdb re-called the reads with MiXCR, one entry per CDR3 protein. The table includes approximately 58,000 distinct CDR3 sequences, roughly 20% detected once. On this clonotype: A clone one base away is much larger, so this may be a read error.

The source of this sequence is a donor older than 35 with multiple myeloma. Sequenced: a population of CD138-negative cells sorted from bone marrow. This chain joins TRBV5-1 and TRBJ2-2; 8 positions match TRBD1. CDR3 residues: CASSFDRGGEPFF. The DNA of the CDR3 is TGCGCCAGCAGCTTCGACAGGGGTGGGGAGCCGTTTTTT.